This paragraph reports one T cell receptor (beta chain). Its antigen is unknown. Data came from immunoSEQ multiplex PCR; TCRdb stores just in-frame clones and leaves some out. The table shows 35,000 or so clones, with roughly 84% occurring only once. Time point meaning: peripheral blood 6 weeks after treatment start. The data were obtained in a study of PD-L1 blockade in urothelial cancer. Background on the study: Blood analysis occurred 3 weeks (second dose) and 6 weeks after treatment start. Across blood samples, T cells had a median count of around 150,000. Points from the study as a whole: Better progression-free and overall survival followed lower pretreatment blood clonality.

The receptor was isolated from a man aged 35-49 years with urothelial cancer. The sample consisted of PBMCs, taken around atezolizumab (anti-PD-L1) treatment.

CDR3 protein: CASSPSSGSYLEQYF. The CDR3 DNA follows: TGTGCCAGCAGCCCGAGCTCGGGTAGCTATCTCGAGCAGTACTTC. V usage is TRBV28 and J usage is TRBJ2-7; D gene uncertain. CDR3 size: 15 residues. CDR1 is MDHEN, CDR2 SYDVKM, per germline. V lost 6 bases, J lost 6 bases, and 21 bases lay in between.